The 16 T cell receptor beta chains below come from one sample, sequenced in a study of T cell responses to AZD1222 COVID-19 vaccine. Sequencing used immunoSEQ multiplex PCR; TCRdb keeps in-frame clones, though not all of them. Among around 110,000 clones listed, about 90% were seen once. Source: peripheral blood, taken on day 0 of AZD1222 vaccination. The receptor set was obtained from an adult in good health.

This rearrangement joins TRBV28 to TRBJ1-2; TRBD1 is a possible D gene (6 bases). There are 15 residues in the CDR3. Germline values: CDR1 MDHEN, CDR2 SYDVKM. With 2 bases removed from V and 4 bases from J, the gap between germline ends came to 14 bases. The CDR3 sequence: CASSLPQGHFYGYTF. DNA of the CDR3: TGTGCCAGCAGTTTACCCCAGGGACACTTCTATGGCTACACCTTC.

The chain carries TRBV18 and TRBJ2-1, with TRBD1 identical over 9 bases. Losses at the gene ends were 4 bases for V and 7 bases for J; bases not matched to a gene: 8. The CDR3 totals 15 residues. Germline V CDR1 and CDR2: KGHSH, LQKENI. The CDR3 sequence: CASSRTMGQGNEQFF. The CDR3, as DNA: TGTGCCAGCTCACGCACAATGGGACAGGGAAATGAGCAGTTCTTC.

This chain connects TRBV19 to TRBJ2-7, with TRBD1 matching 9 bases. CDR1 and CDR2 (germline): LNHDA, SQIVND (reference sequence). This CDR3 is 13 amino acids long. With 3 bases clipped from V and 3 bases from J, the junction kept 0 bases outside the gene matches. CDR3 residues: CASSMGQGYEQYF. The CDR3 DNA is TGTGCCAGTAGTATGGGACAGGGCTACGAGCAGTACTTC.

This chain links TRBV29-1 with TRBJ1-1, with 7 bases matching TRBD1. Looked up from germline, CDR1 is SQVTM and CDR2 is ANQGSEA. With V trimmed by 6 bases and J by 1 base, 5 bases remained unmatched. The CDR3 totals 13 residues. The CDR3 DNA sequence: TGCAGCGTCGGCAGGGGGGAGAACACTGAAGCTTTCTTT. Residues: CSVGRGENTEAFF.

This clone was seen once. J is TRBJ2-3 and V is TRBV19, with D perhaps matching TRBD1 or TRBD2 (5 bases each). Trimming removed 3 bases at V and 2 bases at J, with 9 bases between. The CDR3 is 14 residues long. The V gene's germline CDR1 is LNHDA and CDR2 SQIVND (reference sequence). The CDR3 region is CASSIQGVTDTQYF. Written as DNA, the CDR3 is TGTGCCAGTAGTATCCAGGGAGTCACAGATACGCAGTATTTT.

This chain uses TRBV5-1 with TRBJ1-2; a possible D gene is TRBD1 (6 bases). Germline CDR1 reads SGHRS; CDR2 reads YFSETQ. The CDR3 is 13 residues long. Trimming shortened V by 4 bases and J by 7 bases, and 14 bases separated the two germline ends. CDR3 in amino acids: CASSPAGEGGYTF. In DNA form, the CDR3 reads TGCGCCAGCAGCCCCGCAGGGGAGGGTGGCTACACCTTC. Full variable domain (rest looked up from reference TRBV5-1 and TRBJ1-2): KAGVTQTPRYLIKTRGQQVTLSCSPISGHRSVSWYQQTPGQGLQFLFEYFSETQRNKGNFPGRFSGRQFSNSRSEMNVSTLELGDSALYLCASSPAGEGGYTFGSGTRLTVV.

CDR3 sequence reads: CASSWTLAGAGELFF. The CDR3, as DNA: TGTGCCAGCAGCTGGACCCTAGCGGGCGCCGGGGAGCTGTTTTTT. V and J are TRBV7-2 and TRBJ2-2; 8 bases are a match to TRBD2. CDR1 is SGHTA and CDR2 is FQGNSA in the germline V gene. This CDR3 spans 15 amino acids. Trimming cost V 4 bases and J 6 bases; bases outside gene matches: 7.

This clone appeared a single time. The chain carries TRBV7-9 and TRBJ2-1, with 10 bases that match TRBD2. Trimming at V came to 5 bases and at J to 7 bases, leaving 8 bases not matched to a gene. CDR1 is SEHNR, CDR2 FQNEAQ, per germline (reference sequence). The CDR3 covers 15 residues. As DNA, the CDR3 is TGTGCCAGCAGCACGACTAGCGGGCGGGGGAATGAGCAGTTCTTC. Encoded protein: CASSTTSGRGNEQFF.

The CDR3 here is CASSLATGELFF. For the CDR3, the DNA is TGTGCCAGCAGCTTGGCCACCGGGGAGCTGTTTTTT. This sequence joins TRBV5-6 and TRBJ2-2; D unresolved. Germline assignment: CDR1 SGHDT and CDR2 YYEEEE. Deletions cut 0 bases from V and 4 bases from J, with 1 base between. The CDR3 contains 12 residues.

V usage is TRBV9 and J usage is TRBJ2-2; no firm D call. In germline, CDR1 is SGDLS, CDR2 YYNGEE. The ends were cut back, 0 bases at V and 6 bases at J, with 9 bases in the middle. The CDR3 runs 14 residues. The CDR3 coding sequence is TGTGCCAGCAGCGTAGATCAGGAATCCGGGGAGCTGTTTTTT. It codes for CASSVDQESGELFF.

This sequence joins TRBV5-1 and TRBJ2-2; 11 positions agree with TRBD2. CDR3 length: 15 residues. Germline trimming cut 4 bases from V and 9 bases from J; bases unmatched to any gene: 8. Germline assignment: CDR1 SGHRS and CDR2 YFSETQ. The CDR3 bases are TGCGCCAGCAGCCCTGGACTAGCGGGTAAACGGGAGCTGTTTTTT. This codes for CASSPGLAGKRELFF.

The chain employs TRBV6-6 and TRBJ1-1; possible D gene TRBD1, 6 bases. This CDR3 has 15 amino acids. From germline, CDR1 is MNHNY and CDR2 SVGAGI (reference sequence). With 6 bases removed from V and 6 bases from J, the gap between germline ends came to 20 bases. The CDR3 sequence is CASSPTQGRLPEAFF. The DNA for the CDR3 is TGTGCCAGCAGCCCTACCCAGGGGCGACTCCCTGAAGCTTTCTTT.

The chain uses TRBV7-3 and TRBJ1-2; D gene ambiguous. The germline CDR1 and CDR2 sequences are SGHTA and FQGTGA. The CDR3 is made up of 13 amino acids. V shed 4 bases and J shed 7 bases, with 13 bases lying between them. The chain's CDR3 is CASSSMDGGGYTF. CDR3 sequence (DNA): TGTGCCAGCAGCTCAATGGACGGAGGTGGCTACACCTTC.

CDR3 sequence: CASSEGSWEVNEQFF. The CDR3 nucleotides are TGTGCCAGCAGTGAAGGGTCGTGGGAGGTTAATGAGCAGTTCTTC. The chain uses TRBV6-1 and TRBJ2-1; a possible D gene is TRBD2 (6 bases). The V and J ends lost 1 base and 7 bases respectively, with 14 bases between them. Germline V gives CDR1 MNHNS, CDR2 SASEGT. The CDR3 totals 15 residues.

The rearrangement links TRBV28 to TRBJ2-7; TRBD1 or TRBD2 may be the D gene (5 bases each). V lost 3 bases to trimming and J lost 2 bases, with 29 bases between them. The CDR3 has 20 residues. Germline loops: CDR1 MDHEN, CDR2 SYDVKM. Written as DNA, the CDR3 is TGTGCCAGCAGTTTGCCCCTTGACAGCGATACTAGGTTGCAGACCTACGAGCAGTACTTC. This codes for CASSLPLDSDTRLQTYEQYF.

This chain uses TRBV28 with TRBJ1-5; D is ambiguous. The CDR3 length is 14 residues. Germline CDR1 and CDR2: MDHEN and SYDVKM. V gave up 7 bases and J gave up 0 bases, with 10 bases separating them. CDR3 nucleotides: TGTGCCAGCAACGGGTGGTATAGCAATCAGCCCCAGCATTTT. This translates into CASNGWYSNQPQHF.